The sequence of this T cell receptor (beta chain) was determined in a study of T cells after posttransplantation cyclophosphamide. This CDR3 has 16 amino acids. The ends lost 9 bases at V and 7 bases at J; junction bases unmatched: 17. Germline V lookup: CDR1 SGHNT, CDR2 YYREEE (reference sequence). Clones were read by immunoSEQ multiplex PCR, and TCRdb kept only the in-frame ones, dropping some. Seen here are approximately 50,000 clones, 85% to 95% observed once, and the top ten hold around 2.8%. The J gene is TRBJ2-5, the V gene TRBV5-4; 11 bases map to TRBD1. This sequence originates from a woman aged 25 to 45 in good health and a related stem cell transplant donor. Sample: PBMCs. This chain's CDR3 is CATTDRGRFRRGTQYF. The CDR3 nucleotides are TGTGCCACCACGGACAGGGGGCGGTTCAGGAGAGGGACCCAGTACTTC.